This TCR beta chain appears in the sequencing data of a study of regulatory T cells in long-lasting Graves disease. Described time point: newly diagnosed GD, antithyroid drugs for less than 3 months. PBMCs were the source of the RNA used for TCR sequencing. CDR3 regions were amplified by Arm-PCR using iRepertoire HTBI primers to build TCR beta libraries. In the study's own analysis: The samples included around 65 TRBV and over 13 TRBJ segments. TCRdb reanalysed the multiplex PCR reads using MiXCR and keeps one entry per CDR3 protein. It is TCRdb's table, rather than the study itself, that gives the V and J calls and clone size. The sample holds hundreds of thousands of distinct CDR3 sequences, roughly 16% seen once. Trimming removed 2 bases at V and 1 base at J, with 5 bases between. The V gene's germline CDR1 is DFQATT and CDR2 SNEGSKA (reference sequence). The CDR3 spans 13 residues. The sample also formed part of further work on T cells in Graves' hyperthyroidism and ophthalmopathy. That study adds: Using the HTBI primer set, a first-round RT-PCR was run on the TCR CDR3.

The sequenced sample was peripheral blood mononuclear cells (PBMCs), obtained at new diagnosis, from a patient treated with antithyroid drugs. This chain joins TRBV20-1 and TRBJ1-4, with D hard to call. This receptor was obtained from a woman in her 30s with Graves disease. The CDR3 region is CSARPRTNEKLFF. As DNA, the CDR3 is TGCAGTGCTAGACCAAGAACTAATGAAAAACTGTTTTTT.